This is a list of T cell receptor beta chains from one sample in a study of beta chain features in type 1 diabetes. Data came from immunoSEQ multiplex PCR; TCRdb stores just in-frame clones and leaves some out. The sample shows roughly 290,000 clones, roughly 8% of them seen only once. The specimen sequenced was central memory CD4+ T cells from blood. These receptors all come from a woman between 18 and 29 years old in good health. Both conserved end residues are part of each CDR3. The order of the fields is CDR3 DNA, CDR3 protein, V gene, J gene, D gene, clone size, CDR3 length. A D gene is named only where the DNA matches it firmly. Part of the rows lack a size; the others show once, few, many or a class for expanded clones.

TGTGCCAGCAGCGACTACAGGGTACCCAACACTGAAGCTTTCTTT	CASSDYRVPNTEAFF	TRBV7-9	TRBJ1-1	.	.	15
TGCGCCAGCAGTACGGGGACAGGAGGAGTCCTTGGGGGAAAAGAGACCCAGTACTTC	CASSTGTGGVLGGKETQYF	TRBV5-1	TRBJ2-5	TRBD1	.	19
TGTGCCAGCAGCACCCGGGGTAGCGGGAAAGGCGGGGAGCTGTTTTTT	CASSTRGSGKGGELFF	TRBV5-8	TRBJ2-2	TRBD2	few	16
TGTGCCAGCAGCTCGACGACAGATACGCAGTATTTT	CASSSTTDTQYF	TRBV7-3	TRBJ2-3	.	.	12
TGTGCCAGCAGTTTGAGGGAGGGAACCTACAATGAGCAGTTCTTC	CASSLREGTYNEQFF	TRBV27	TRBJ2-1	TRBD2	few	15
TGTGCCAGCAGCCAAGATCCATCGGGGTTGCAGACCCAGTACTTC	CASSQDPSGLQTQYF	TRBV4-2	TRBJ2-5	.	.	15
TGTGCCAGCAGCCCCAGACAGGTTTGGGCAGATACGCAGTATTTT	CASSPRQVWADTQYF	TRBV5-8	TRBJ2-3	.	few	15
TGTGCCAGCAGCCTTGGACTATCTGGTCCCGGGGAGCTGTTTTTT	CASSLGLSGPGELFF	TRBV2	TRBJ2-2	.	few	15
TGTGCCAGCAGCTTCCGGGCCCTCTCTGGGGCCAACGTCCTGACTTTC	CASSFRALSGANVLTF	TRBV7-2	TRBJ2-6	.	few	16
TGTGCCACCGGGAAGGGACAGGCCTCCTACGAGCAGTACTTC	CATGKGQASYEQYF	TRBV10-3	TRBJ2-7	TRBD1	.	14
TGTGCCAGCAGCCCAGTCGGGGCCTCGAACACTGAAGCTTTCTTT	CASSPVGASNTEAFF	TRBV7-9	TRBJ1-1	.	.	15
TGCAGCGTTGGGGGCAGGGGTTTTCAAGAGACCCAGTACTTC	CSVGGRGFQETQYF	TRBV29-1	TRBJ2-5	.	.	14
TGTGCCGGACGTCCTGGAAACACCATATATTTT	CAGRPGNTIYF	TRBV30	TRBJ1-3	.	few	11
TGTGCCAGCAGCCCTCAACCGGGACTAGCGCCCAACACCGGGGAGCTGTTTTTT	CASSPQPGLAPNTGELFF	TRBV7-3	TRBJ2-2	TRBD2	few	18
TGTGCCAGCAGCTTAGGTTCGGGAACCTACACAGATACGCAGTATTTT	CASSLGSGTYTDTQYF	TRBV7-2	TRBJ2-3	.	few	16
TGTGCCAGCAGCGTCACCGGGACAGGGTCCTACGAGCAGTACTTC	CASSVTGTGSYEQYF	TRBV7-9	TRBJ2-7	TRBD1	.	15
TGTGCCAGCCAATCAGAAGGCAATCAGCCCCAGCATTTT	CASQSEGNQPQHF	TRBV2	TRBJ1-5	.	.	13
TGTGCCAGCAGGGTTCAGTCCGGGGCCAACGTCCTGACTTTC	CASRVQSGANVLTF	TRBV6-5	TRBJ2-6	.	few	14
TGTGCCAGTCAAGGGGGACTAGTTGTAAATGAGCAGTTCTTC	CASQGGLVVNEQFF	TRBV19	TRBJ2-1	TRBD2	few	14
TGTGCCAGCAGTTATGGGTTTTGGGGGACGGCAAATTCACCCCTCCACTTT	CASSYGFWGTANSPLHF	TRBV28	TRBJ1-6	.	.	17
TGTGCCAGCTCACCAGTGGCGGGAGGGCCAGGGTCCTACGAGCAGTACTTC	CASSPVAGGPGSYEQYF	TRBV18	TRBJ2-7	TRBD2	few	17
TGTGCCAGCAGCTATATGAGACTGGGGGAGACCCAGTACTTC	CASSYMRLGETQYF	TRBV7-2	TRBJ2-5	.	.	14
TGTGCCAGCTCACCGACAGGGAAAGGAAACTCACCCCTCCACTTT	CASSPTGKGNSPLHF	TRBV18	TRBJ1-6	TRBD1	few	15
TGCGCCAGCAGTCCTCGACAGGGGGGTGAAAAACTGTTTTTT	CASSPRQGGEKLFF	TRBV5-1	TRBJ1-4	TRBD1	.	14
TGTGCCAGCAGTCCTCACAGGGTGGAGGCATCGGGAGGGGCCAACGTCCTGACTTTC	CASSPHRVEASGGANVLTF	TRBV28	TRBJ2-6	.	.	19
TGTGCCAGCAGCTCCGACAGGGAAGCGGATGAAAAACTGTTTTTT	CASSSDREADEKLFF	TRBV7-9	TRBJ1-4	TRBD1	.	15
TGTGCCAGCAGCACCGGAGTCCTGGTTGAGCAGTTCTTC	CASSTGVLVEQFF	TRBV7-2	TRBJ2-1	.	.	13
TGTGCCAGCAGCTTAAGCAATCAGCCCCAGCATTTT	CASSLSNQPQHF	TRBV7-9	TRBJ1-5	.	few	12
TGTGCCAGTAGTCCAACATTTCGGGGGCAAGCTTTCTTT	CASSPTFRGQAFF	TRBV19	TRBJ1-1	.	.	13
TGCGCCAGCAGCCACGGGCATCGAGCGGGGGATGCAGATACGCAGTATTTT	CASSHGHRAGDADTQYF	TRBV4-3	TRBJ2-3	TRBD2	few	17
TGTGCCGGGTCCGGGACAGGGGGCTCTGGCTACACCTTC	CAGSGTGGSGYTF	TRBV18	TRBJ1-2	TRBD1	.	13
TGTGCCAGTAGTATTCTAGGGTACGATACGCAGTATTTT	CASSILGYDTQYF	TRBV19	TRBJ2-3	.	few	13
TGTGCCATCCGGGGACAGGGTTGGAATGAGCAGTTCTTC	CAIRGQGWNEQFF	TRBV10-3	TRBJ2-1	TRBD1	.	13
TGCGCCAGCAGCTTGGGGAGCAATCAGCCCCAGCATTTT	CASSLGSNQPQHF	TRBV5-1	TRBJ1-5	.	.	13
TGTGCCACCAGAGGGGCGGGTCAGCCCCAGCATTTT	CATRGAGQPQHF	TRBV15	TRBJ1-5	.	few	12
TGTGCCAGCAGCCCTGGGACAGAAGCTGAAGCTTTCTTT	CASSPGTEAEAFF	TRBV7-9	TRBJ1-1	TRBD1	.	13
TGTGCCAGCAAATTGGGACAGGGGGGCACCGGGGAGCTGTTTTTT	CASKLGQGGTGELFF	TRBV2	TRBJ2-2	TRBD1	few	15
TGTGCCAGCAGCTTAAGGGGAAGCGGGGGTCCCTACAATGAGCAGTTCTTC	CASSLRGSGGPYNEQFF	TRBV7-8	TRBJ2-1	TRBD2	.	17
TGTGCCATCAGTGGAGGGGTGAACACTGAAGCTTTCTTT	CAISGGVNTEAFF	TRBV10-3	TRBJ1-1	.	few	13
TGCGCCAGCAGCTCGGTGGGGGGGAACACTGAAGCTTTCTTT	CASSSVGGNTEAFF	TRBV5-1	TRBJ1-1	.	few	14
TGTGCCAGCAGCCACCTCCGGACAGGGCCCACCGGGGAGCTGTTTTTT	CASSHLRTGPTGELFF	TRBV14	TRBJ2-2	TRBD1	.	16
TGTGCCAGCAGCCTCAAATATGGGGGGACTGAAGCTTTCTTT	CASSLKYGGTEAFF	TRBV16	TRBJ1-1	.	many	14
TGCGCCAGCAGCCCTAGCTACGGCAGGTCAAGGGGCAATGAGCAGTTCTTC	CASSPSYGRSRGNEQFF	TRBV4-3	TRBJ2-1	.	few	17
TGTGCCAGCAGCTTAACGACAGGCCGCACAGATACGCAGTATTTT	CASSLTTGRTDTQYF	TRBV7-9	TRBJ2-3	.	few	15
TGCGCCAGCAGACAGGGTTATAATTCACCCCTCCACTTT	CASRQGYNSPLHF	TRBV4-3	TRBJ1-6	.	.	13